Listed here are 22 T cell receptor beta chains from one sample, sequenced in a study of metastatic and nonmetastatic thyroid tumors. Each patient went into thyroid surgery without having received any treatment. TCRdb re-clonotyped the PCR reads via MiXCR. The data contain some 20,000 clones, approximately 24% of them singletons. Sequenced sample: tumor tissue. Receptors were obtained from a male donor with papillary thyroid cancer or a benign thyroid nodule (not recorded which). Some clones in this sample may be carry-over from other donors' samples.

This chain connects TRBV11-3 to TRBJ2-7; D unclear. The germline gives CDR1 SGHNT, CDR2 YENEEA. This CDR3 is 15 amino acids long. Trimming took off 0 bases at V and 5 bases at J, with 14 bases between the two ends. CDR3 sequence reads: CASSLDSRAPDEQYF. In DNA, the CDR3 is TGTGCCAGCAGCTTAGATTCTCGAGCGCCGGACGAGCAGTACTTC.

This clone came up many times. A clone one base away is much larger, so this may be a read error. This rearrangement joins TRBV20-1 to TRBJ2-5; TRBD2 aligns across 8 bases. The length of the CDR3 is 16 residues. V lost 4 bases, J lost 4 bases, and 14 bases stayed unmatched. Germline-derived CDR1 and CDR2 are DFQATT and SNEGSKA (reference sequence). The CDR3 sequence is CSANKVGRAIGETQYF. The CDR3 coding sequence is TGCAGTGCTAATAAAGTCGGGAGGGCCATAGGAGAGACCCAGTACTTC.

This clone was recorded at least ten times. The V gene is TRBV29-1, the J gene TRBJ1-1; D ambiguous. The V end was cut by 8 bases, the J end by 7 bases, with 17 bases between. Germline CDR1 and CDR2: SQVTM and ANQGSEA. CDR3 length equals 12 residues. The CDR3, as DNA: TGCAGCTCTTGGGTGGGTGACCATGAAGCTTTCTTT. Translation: CSSWVGDHEAFF.

In its sample, this clone is medium-sized (0.01 to 0.1%). The chain employs TRBV5-1 and TRBJ2-2, with D possibly matching TRBD2 (5 bases). Germline lookup yields CDR1 SGHRS and CDR2 YFSETQ. The V and J ends lost 2 bases and 6 bases respectively, with 11 bases between them. The CDR3 runs to 14 residues. CDR3: CASSLLRAAGELFF. The CDR3 DNA follows: TGCGCCAGCAGCTTACTGAGGGCGGCCGGGGAGCTGTTTTTT.

This chain connects TRBV5-1 to TRBJ2-1; TRBD2 aligns across 11 bases. Germline CDR1 is SGHRS and CDR2 is YFSETQ. The CDR3 covers 14 residues. The J segment lost 8 bases and the V segment lost 5 bases, leaving 6 bases of the junction unmatched. The CDR3 is CASSLTSGSYEQFF. The DNA for the CDR3 is TGCGCCAGCAGTTTAACTAGCGGGAGCTATGAGCAGTTCTTC.

This clone was picked up many times. The rearrangement joins TRBV4-2 to TRBJ1-1; D not resolved. Trimming shortened V by 1 base and J by 0 bases, and 6 bases separated the two germline ends. The CDR3 runs to 14 residues. From germline, CDR1 is LGHNA and CDR2 YNFKEQ. Here the CDR3 DNA reads TGTGCCAGCAGCCAAGGCAGGATGAACACTGAAGCTTTCTTT. It codes for CASSQGRMNTEAFF.

This clone occurred many times. The chain combines TRBV20-1 with TRBJ2-4, with D perhaps matching TRBD2 (6 bases). There are 15 residues in the CDR3. The germline V gene has CDR1 DFQATT and CDR2 SNEGSKA (reference sequence). Between the trimmed V and J ends, which lost 3 bases and 0 bases, there was a span of 12 bases. For the CDR3, the DNA is TGCAGTGCTAGGCGGGACGGATTAGCCAAAAACATTCAGTACTTC. Translation gives CSARRDGLAKNIQYF.

The chain has TRBV30 and TRBJ2-7, with D perhaps given as TRBD1 or TRBD2 (5 bases each). Trimming took off 0 bases at V and 0 bases at J, with 15 bases between the two ends. In germline, CDR1 is GTSNPN, CDR2 SVGIG (reference sequence). This CDR3 region has 16 residues. For the CDR3, the DNA is TGTGCCTGGAGTGTACTGGGGCAGGGAGCCTCCTACGAGCAGTACTTC. It codes for CAWSVLGQGASYEQYF.

This clone was found many times. The chain couples TRBV7-2 to TRBJ2-3; D perhaps matches TRBD2 (6 bases). This CDR3 region has 15 residues. Germline CDR1 SGHTA, CDR2 FQGNSA. Trimming cost V 8 bases and J 3 bases, with 18 bases left between them. The DNA of the CDR3 is TGTGCCAGCGGAACATTGGAGGGTCGGACAGATACGCAGTATTTT. This encodes CASGTLEGRTDTQYF.

This clone has only a few counts. The chain is built from TRBV7-2 and TRBJ2-7; possible D gene TRBD1, 6 bases. This CDR3 has 12 residues. Trimming pared 4 bases from V and 5 bases from J, leaving 9 bases between. Germline values: CDR1 SGHTA, CDR2 FQGNSA. CDR3 sequence (DNA): TGTGCCAGCAGCTCTTACAGGGACGAGCAGTACTTC. As protein: CASSSYRDEQYF.

This clone appeared many times. J is TRBJ1-5 and V is TRBV2, with unresolved D. Germline V lookup: CDR1 SNHLY, CDR2 FYNNEI. Trimming shortened V by 4 bases and J by 0 bases, and 4 bases separated the two germline ends. The CDR3 totals 13 residues. The DNA of the CDR3 is TGTGCCAGCAGTGGGGGTAGCAATCAGCCCCAGCATTTT. This codes for CASSGGSNQPQHF.

This clone was seen only a few times. The CDR3 protein is CASGDQTARNTEAFF. The CDR3, as DNA: TGTGCCAGCGGGGACCAGACAGCTAGGAACACTGAAGCTTTCTTT. J is TRBJ1-1 and V is TRBV6-2 or TRBV6-3; TRBD1 is a possible D gene (5 bases). From germline, CDR1 is MNHEY and CDR2 SVGEGT. CDR3 length: 15 residues. Trimming took 8 bases from V and 1 from J, leaving 17 bases between them.

The table lists this clone with many counts. The genes are TRBV28 and TRBJ1-1; 7 nucleotides align to TRBD1. The CDR3 is 15 amino acids. The junction had 6 bases not matched to a gene; V was cut back by 2 bases and J by 3 bases. CDR1 and CDR2 (germline): MDHEN, SYDVKM. The CDR3 DNA sequence: TGTGCCAGCAGTTTAATCGACAGGGATGACACTGAAGCTTTCTTT. It translates to CASSLIDRDDTEAFF.

This clone has ten or more counts. A read error is possible here, since a much larger clone lies one base away. The J gene is TRBJ2-7, the V gene TRBV6-1; 8 bases line up with TRBD1. The germline V gene encodes CDR1 MNHNS and CDR2 SASEGT. This CDR3 is built from 15 residues. The CDR3, as DNA: TGTGCCAGCAGTAAGACCCTGACAGGGGTATACGGGCAGTACTTC. Amino acid sequence: CASSKTLTGVYGQYF.

J is TRBJ2-2 and V is TRBV11-2; a weak D match, TRBD2 (5 bases). Germline assignment: CDR1 SGHAT and CDR2 FQNNGV. V was clipped by 4 bases and J by 4 bases, with 16 bases between them. The CDR3 covers 16 residues. CDR3 in amino acids: CASSYKEGKPTGELFF. The CDR3 DNA follows: TGTGCCAGCAGCTACAAAGAGGGAAAACCCACCGGGGAGCTGTTTTTT.

Ten or more counts support this clone. The chain combines TRBV4-1 with TRBJ1-1, with 7 bases aligning to TRBD1. Trimming removed 2 bases from V and 3 bases from J; junction bases left unmatched: 6. This CDR3 region has 15 residues. Germline assignment: CDR1 MGHRA and CDR2 YSYEKL. The CDR3 spells CASSQSGQQDTEAFF. CDR3 in DNA: TGCGCCAGCAGCCAATCGGGACAGCAGGACACTGAAGCTTTCTTT.

The rearrangement joins TRBV19 to TRBJ2-7; maybe TRBD2 (6 bases). Germline V gene data show CDR1 as LNHDA and CDR2 as SQIVND (reference sequence). The V end lost 0 bases, the J end lost 4 bases, and 13 bases lay between the germline ends. This CDR3 spans 15 amino acids. CDR3 sequence: CASSIDPGTLYEQYF. Here the CDR3 DNA reads TGTGCCAGTAGTATAGATCCCGGGACTTTATACGAGCAGTACTTC.

In its sample, this clone was seen many times. The genes are TRBV14 and TRBJ1-4; D gene uncertain. Germline assignment: CDR1 SGHDN and CDR2 FVKESK. The V gene lost 1 base and the J gene lost 7 bases, with 10 bases spanning the gap. CDR3 length equals 14 residues. The CDR3 region has the DNA TGTGCCAGCAGCCAAGTAGGGCTCGGTGAAAAACTGTTTTTT. It codes for CASSQVGLGEKLFF.

J is TRBJ1-2 and V is TRBV5-4, with D possibly matching TRBD1 (6 bases). The V end lost 1 base, the J end lost 3 bases, and 10 bases lay between the germline ends. CDR3 length: 14 amino acids. CDR1 is SGHNT, CDR2 YYREEE, per germline (reference sequence). DNA for the CDR3: TGTGCCAGCAGCTTGACTACAGGGTACTATGGCTACACCTTC. Encoded protein: CASSLTTGYYGYTF.

This clone was recorded at least ten times. The chain recombines TRBV7-9 with TRBJ2-2; D ambiguous. The CDR3 has 14 amino acids. The germline V gene has CDR1 SEHNR and CDR2 FQNEAQ (reference sequence). V lost 11 bases and J 0 bases, leaving 13 bases between the germline ends. The DNA for the CDR3 is TGTGCCCTGAAAAAGGTTGCGAACACCGGGGAGCTGTTTTTT. Amino acid sequence: CALKKVANTGELFF.

In this sample, this clone turned up many times. The genes are TRBV18 and TRBJ1-2; D is undetermined. V was trimmed by 3 bases and J by 2 bases, leaving 7 bases between them. The CDR3 is made up of 13 amino acids. Looked up from germline, CDR1 is KGHSH and CDR2 is LQKENI. CDR3 amino acids: CASSPSENYGYTF. The DNA for the CDR3 is TGTGCCAGCTCACCGTCAGAGAACTATGGCTACACCTTC.

The CDR3 bases are TGCGCCAGCAGGTGGTACACCGGGGAGCTGTTTTTT. Amino acid sequence: CASRWYTGELFF. The J gene is TRBJ2-2, the V gene TRBV10-1; D unresolved. Trimming stripped 6 bases from V and 3 bases from J, with 5 bases between. This CDR3 spans 12 amino acids. The germline gives CDR1 WNHNN, CDR2 SYGVQD (reference sequence).